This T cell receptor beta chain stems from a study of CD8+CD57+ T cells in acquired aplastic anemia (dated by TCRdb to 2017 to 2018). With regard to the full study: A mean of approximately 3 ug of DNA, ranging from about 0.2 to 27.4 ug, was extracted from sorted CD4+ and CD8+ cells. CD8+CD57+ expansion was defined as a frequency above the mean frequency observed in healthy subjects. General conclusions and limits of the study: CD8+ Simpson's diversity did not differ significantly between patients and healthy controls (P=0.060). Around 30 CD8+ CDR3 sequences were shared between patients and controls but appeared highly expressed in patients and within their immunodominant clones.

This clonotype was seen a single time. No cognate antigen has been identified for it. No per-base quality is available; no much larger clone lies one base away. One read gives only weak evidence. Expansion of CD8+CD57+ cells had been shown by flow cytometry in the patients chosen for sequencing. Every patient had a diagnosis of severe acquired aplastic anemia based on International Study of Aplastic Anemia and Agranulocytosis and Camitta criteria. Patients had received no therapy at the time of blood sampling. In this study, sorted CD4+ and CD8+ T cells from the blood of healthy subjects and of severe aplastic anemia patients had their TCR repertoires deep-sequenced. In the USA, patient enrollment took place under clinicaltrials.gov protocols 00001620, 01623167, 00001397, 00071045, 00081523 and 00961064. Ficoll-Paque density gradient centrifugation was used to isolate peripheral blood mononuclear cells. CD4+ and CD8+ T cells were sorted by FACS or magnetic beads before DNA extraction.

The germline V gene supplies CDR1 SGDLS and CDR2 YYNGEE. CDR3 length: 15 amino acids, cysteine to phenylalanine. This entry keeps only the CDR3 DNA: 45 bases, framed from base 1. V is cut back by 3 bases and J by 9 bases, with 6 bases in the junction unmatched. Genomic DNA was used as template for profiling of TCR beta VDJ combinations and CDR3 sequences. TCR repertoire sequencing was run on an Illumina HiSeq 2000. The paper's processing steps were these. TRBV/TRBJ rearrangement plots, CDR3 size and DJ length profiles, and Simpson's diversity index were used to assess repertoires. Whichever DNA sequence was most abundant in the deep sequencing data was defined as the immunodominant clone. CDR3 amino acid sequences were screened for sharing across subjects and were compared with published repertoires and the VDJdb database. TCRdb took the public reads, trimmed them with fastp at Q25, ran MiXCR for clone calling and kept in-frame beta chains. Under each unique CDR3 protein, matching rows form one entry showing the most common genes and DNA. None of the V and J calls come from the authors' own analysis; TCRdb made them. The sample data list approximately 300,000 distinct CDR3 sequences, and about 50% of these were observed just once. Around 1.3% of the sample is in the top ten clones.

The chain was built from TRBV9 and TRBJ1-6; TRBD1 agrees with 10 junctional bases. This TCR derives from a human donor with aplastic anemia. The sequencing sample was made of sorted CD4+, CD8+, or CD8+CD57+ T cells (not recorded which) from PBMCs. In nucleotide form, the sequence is TGTGCCAGCAGCGCTACCGGGACAGGGGTTTCACCCCTCCACTTT. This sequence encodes CASSATGTGVSPLHF.